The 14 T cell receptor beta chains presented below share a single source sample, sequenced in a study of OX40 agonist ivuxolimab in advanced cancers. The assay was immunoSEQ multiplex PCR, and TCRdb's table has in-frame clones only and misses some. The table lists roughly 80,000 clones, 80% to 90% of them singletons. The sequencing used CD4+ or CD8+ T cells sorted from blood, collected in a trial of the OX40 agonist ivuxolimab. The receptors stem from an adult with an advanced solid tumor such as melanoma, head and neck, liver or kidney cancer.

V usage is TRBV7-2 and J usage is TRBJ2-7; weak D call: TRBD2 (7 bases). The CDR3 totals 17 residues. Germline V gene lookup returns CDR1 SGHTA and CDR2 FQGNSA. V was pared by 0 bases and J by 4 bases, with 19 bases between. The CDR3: CASSLAFRGANTYEQYF. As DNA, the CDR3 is TGTGCCAGCAGCTTAGCGTTTCGGGGGGCAAATACATACGAGCAGTACTTC.

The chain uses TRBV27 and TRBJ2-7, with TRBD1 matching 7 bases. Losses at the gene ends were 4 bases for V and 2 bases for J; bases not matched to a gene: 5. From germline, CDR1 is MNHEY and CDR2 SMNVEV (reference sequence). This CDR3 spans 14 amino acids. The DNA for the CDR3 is TGTGCCAGCAGTTCGGACAGGAGAACCTACGAGCAGTACTTC. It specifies CASSSDRRTYEQYF.

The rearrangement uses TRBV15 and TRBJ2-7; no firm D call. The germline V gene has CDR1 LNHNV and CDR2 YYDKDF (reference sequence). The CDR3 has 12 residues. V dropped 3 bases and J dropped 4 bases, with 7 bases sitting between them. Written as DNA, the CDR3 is TGTGCCACCAGCAGCCCGGGTTACGAGCAGTACTTC. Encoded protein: CATSSPGYEQYF. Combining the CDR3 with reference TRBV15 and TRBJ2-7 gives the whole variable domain DAMVIQNPRYQVTQFGKPVTLSCSQTLNHNVMYWYQQKSSQAPKLLFHYYDKDFNNEADTPDNFQSRRPNTSFCFLDIRSPGLGDTAMYLCATSSPGYEQYFGPGTRLTVT.

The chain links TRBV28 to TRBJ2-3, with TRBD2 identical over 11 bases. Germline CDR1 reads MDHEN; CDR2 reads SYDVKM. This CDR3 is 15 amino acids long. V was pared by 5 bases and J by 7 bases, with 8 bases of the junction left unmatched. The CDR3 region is CASSTLAGGVNTQYF. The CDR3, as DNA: TGTGCCAGCAGTACTCTAGCGGGGGGTGTGAATACGCAGTATTTT.

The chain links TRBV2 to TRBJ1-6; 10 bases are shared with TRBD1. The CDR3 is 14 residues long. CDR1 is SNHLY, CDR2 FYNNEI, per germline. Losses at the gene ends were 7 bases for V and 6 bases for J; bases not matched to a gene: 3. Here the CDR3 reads CASTRDRGNSPLHF. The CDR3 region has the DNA TGTGCCAGCACCCGGGACAGGGGTAATTCACCCCTCCACTTT. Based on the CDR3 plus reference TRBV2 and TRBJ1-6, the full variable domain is EPEVTQTPSHQVTQMGQEVILRCVPISNHLYFYWYRQILGQKVEFLVSFYNNEISEKSEIFDDQFSVERPDGSNFTLKIRSTKLEDSAMYFCASTRDRGNSPLHFGNGTRLTVT.

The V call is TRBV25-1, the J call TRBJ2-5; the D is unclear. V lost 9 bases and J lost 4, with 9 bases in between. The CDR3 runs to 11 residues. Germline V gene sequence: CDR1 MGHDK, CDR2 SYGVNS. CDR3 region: CASHASETQYF. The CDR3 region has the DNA TGTGCCAGTCACGCTTCAGAGACCCAGTACTTC.

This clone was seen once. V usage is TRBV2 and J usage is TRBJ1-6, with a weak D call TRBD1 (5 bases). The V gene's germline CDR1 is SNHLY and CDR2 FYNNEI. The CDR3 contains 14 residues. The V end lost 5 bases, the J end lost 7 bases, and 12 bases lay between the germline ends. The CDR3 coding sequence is TGTGCCAGCAGTTCAGGGAGGGGAAATTCACCCCTCCACTTT. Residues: CASSSGRGNSPLHF.

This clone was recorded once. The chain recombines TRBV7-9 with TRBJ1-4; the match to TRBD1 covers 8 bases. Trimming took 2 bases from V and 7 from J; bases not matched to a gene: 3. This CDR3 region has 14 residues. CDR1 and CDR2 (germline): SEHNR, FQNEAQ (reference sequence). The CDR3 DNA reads TGTGCCAGCAGCTTATCGGGACAGGCTGAAAAACTGTTTTTT. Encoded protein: CASSLSGQAEKLFF.

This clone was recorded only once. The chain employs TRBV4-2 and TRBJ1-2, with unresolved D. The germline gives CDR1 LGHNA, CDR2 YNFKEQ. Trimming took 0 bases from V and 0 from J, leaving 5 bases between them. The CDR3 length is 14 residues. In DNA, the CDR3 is TGTGCCAGCAGCCAAGATGTTGCTAACTATGGCTACACCTTC. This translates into CASSQDVANYGYTF.

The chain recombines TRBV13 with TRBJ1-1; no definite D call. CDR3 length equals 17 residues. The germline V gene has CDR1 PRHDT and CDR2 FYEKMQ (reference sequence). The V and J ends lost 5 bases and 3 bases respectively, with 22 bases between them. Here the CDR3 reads CASSAYRLRLKDTEAFF. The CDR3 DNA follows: TGTGCCAGCAGCGCTTACCGACTCCGGTTGAAGGACACTGAAGCTTTCTTT.

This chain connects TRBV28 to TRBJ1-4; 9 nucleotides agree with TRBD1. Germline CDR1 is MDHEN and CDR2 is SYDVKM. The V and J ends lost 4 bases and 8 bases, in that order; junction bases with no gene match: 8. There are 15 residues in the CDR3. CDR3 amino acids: CASSWGGTGREKLFF. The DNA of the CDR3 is TGTGCCAGCAGTTGGGGCGGGACAGGGCGAGAAAAACTGTTTTTT.

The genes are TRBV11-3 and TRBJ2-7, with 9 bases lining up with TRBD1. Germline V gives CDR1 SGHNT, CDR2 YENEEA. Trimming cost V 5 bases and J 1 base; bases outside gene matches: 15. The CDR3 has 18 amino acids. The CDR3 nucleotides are TGTGCCAGCAGCCGCCGAGGCGGATCGACAGGGGGTTCCTACGAGCAGTACTTC. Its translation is CASSRRGGSTGGSYEQYF.

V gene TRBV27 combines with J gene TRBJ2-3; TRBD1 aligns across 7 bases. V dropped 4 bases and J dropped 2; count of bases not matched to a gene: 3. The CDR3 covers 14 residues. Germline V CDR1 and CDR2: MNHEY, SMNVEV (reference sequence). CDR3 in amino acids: CASSYRGITDTQYF. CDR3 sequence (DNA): TGTGCCAGCAGTTACAGGGGCATCACAGATACGCAGTATTTT.

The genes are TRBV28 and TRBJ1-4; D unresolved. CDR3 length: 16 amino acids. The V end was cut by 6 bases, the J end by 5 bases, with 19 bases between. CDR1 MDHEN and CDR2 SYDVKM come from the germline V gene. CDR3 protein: CASSDISGFQNEKLFF. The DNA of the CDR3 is TGTGCCAGCAGCGACATTTCGGGCTTCCAAAATGAAAAACTGTTTTTT.